This T cell receptor beta chain was sequenced in a study of Graves' ophthalmopathy and Graves' hyperthyroidism. Beta-chain TCR CDR3 regions were amplified from RNA transcripts. In the first round, RT-PCR was carried out with HTBI primers, and a multiplex PCR formed the second round. Each CDR3 protein is one row after TCRdb ran MiXCR on the multiplex PCR reads. The table records around 670,000 distinct CDR3 sequences, roughly 40% of them present only once. This clonotype turned up a few times. Active ophthalmopathy (CAS at least 3, NOSPECS at least 4), lasting under 3 months. The specimen was peripheral blood. The clonotype originates from an adult man with Graves' ophthalmopathy.

CDR3 residues: CASTPGQYSYEQYF. For the CDR3, the DNA is TGTGCCAGTACCCCGGGACAGTACTCCTACGAGCAGTACTTC. The chain employs TRBV19 and TRBJ2-7, with 7 bases identical to TRBD1. Trimming took 7 bases from V and 0 from J; bases not matched to a gene: 6. Germline V lookup: CDR1 LNHDA, CDR2 SQIVND (reference sequence). This CDR3 is built from 14 residues.